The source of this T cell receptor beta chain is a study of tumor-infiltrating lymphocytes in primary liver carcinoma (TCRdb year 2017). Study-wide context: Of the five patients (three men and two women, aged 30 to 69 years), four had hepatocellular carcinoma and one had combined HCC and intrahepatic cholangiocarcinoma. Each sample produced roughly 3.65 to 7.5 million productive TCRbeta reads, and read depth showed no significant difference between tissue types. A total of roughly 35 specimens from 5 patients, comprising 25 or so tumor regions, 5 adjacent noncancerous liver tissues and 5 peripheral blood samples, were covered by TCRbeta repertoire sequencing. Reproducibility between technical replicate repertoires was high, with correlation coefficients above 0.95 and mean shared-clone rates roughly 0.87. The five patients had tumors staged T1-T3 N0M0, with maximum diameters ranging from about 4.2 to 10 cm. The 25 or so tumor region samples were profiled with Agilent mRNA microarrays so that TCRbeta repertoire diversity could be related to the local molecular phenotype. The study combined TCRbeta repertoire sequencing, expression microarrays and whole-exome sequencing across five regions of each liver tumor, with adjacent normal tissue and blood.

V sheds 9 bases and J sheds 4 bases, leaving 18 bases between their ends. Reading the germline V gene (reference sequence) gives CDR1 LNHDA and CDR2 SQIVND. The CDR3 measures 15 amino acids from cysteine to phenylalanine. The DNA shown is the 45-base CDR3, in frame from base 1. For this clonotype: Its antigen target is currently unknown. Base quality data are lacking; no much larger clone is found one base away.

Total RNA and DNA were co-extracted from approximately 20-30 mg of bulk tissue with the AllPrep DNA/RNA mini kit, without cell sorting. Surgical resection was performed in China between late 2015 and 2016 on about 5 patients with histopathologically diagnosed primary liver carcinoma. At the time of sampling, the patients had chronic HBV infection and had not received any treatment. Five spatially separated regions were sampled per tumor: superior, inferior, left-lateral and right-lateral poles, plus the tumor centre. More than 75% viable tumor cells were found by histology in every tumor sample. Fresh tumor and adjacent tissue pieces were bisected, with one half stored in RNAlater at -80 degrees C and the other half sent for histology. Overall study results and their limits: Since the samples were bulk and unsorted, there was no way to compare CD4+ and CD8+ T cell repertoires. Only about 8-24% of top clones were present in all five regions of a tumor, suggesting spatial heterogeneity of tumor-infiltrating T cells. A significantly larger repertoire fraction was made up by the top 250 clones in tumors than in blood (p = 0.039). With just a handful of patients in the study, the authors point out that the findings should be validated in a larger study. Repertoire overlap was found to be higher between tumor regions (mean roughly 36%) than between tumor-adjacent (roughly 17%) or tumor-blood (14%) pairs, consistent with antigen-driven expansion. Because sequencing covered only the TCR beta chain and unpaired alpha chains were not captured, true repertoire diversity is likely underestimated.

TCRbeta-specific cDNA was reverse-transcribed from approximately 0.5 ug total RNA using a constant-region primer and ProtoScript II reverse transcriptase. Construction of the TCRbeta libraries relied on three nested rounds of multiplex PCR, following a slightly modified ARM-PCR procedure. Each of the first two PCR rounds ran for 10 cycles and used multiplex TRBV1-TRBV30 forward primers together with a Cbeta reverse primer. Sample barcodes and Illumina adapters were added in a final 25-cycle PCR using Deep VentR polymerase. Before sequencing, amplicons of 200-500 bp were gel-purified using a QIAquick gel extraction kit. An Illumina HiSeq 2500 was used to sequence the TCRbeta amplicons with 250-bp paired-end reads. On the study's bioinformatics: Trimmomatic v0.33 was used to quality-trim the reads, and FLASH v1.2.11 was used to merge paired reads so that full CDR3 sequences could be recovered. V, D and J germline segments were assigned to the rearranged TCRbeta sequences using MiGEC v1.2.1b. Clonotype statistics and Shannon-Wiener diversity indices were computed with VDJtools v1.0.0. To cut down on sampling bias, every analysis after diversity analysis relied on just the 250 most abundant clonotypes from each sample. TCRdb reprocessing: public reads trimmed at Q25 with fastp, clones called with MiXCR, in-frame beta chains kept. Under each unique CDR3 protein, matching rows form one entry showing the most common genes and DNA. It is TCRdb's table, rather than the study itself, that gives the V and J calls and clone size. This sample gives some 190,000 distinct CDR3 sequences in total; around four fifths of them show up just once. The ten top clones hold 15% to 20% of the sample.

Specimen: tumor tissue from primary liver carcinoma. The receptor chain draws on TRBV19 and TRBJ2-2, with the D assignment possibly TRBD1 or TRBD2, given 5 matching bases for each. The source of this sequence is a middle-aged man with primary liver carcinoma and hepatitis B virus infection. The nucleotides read TGTGCCAGCCATAGAGGGACCTCGGGCACCGGGGAGCTGTTTTTT. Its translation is CASHRGTSGTGELFF.